This section outlines one T cell receptor beta chain sequence together with its context. Its target is unknown. The sample is drawn from a study of identical twins. TCRdb re-analysed the 5' RACE reads in MiXCR, keeping a single row per CDR3 protein. The sample has about 550,000 distinct CDR3 sequences, 20% to 25% seen once. The CDR3 length is 16 residues. V gave up 2 bases and J gave up 8 bases; unmatched junction bases: 10. CDR1 SGHVS and CDR2 FNYEAQ come from the germline V gene. Overall study results and limits: Conclusions leaned on cross-sectional statistical analysis and did not track the same donors over time.

These data were likewise used in another study, on yellow fever vaccine responses in identical twins. From that second work: On the reported evidence, twins' vaccine T cell responses seemed partly convergent and partly personalized.

Sequenced input: CD4+ T cells sorted from blood. This TCR came from a woman younger than 30 in good health. V usage is TRBV7-6 and J usage is TRBJ2-1, with 9 bases aligning to TRBD2. The DNA for the CDR3 is TGTGCCAGCAGCTTAAAAAGGATGCGGGGGGGTCATGAGCAGTTCTTC. Encoded protein: CASSLKRMRGGHEQFF.